The 10 T cell receptor beta chains presented below share a single source sample, sequenced in a study of type 1 and type 2 diabetes patients. Genomic DNA was the PCR template. The TCR beta CDR3 region was amplified using 30 forward and 13 reverse primers. TCRdb reanalysed the multiplex PCR reads using MiXCR and keeps one entry per CDR3 protein. The sample has about 270,000 distinct CDR3 sequences, roughly 50% seen once. Sequencing was performed on peripheral blood mononuclear cells (PBMCs). These receptors all come from a man younger than 30 with type 2 diabetes.

The chain has TRBV2 and TRBJ1-2, with 8 bases identical to TRBD1. Germline V lookup: CDR1 SNHLY, CDR2 FYNNEI. Trimming removed 10 bases from V and 8 bases from J; junction bases left unmatched: 12. This CDR3 is built from 13 residues. CDR3 residues: CATKGTGLVGYTF. The DNA of the CDR3 is TGTGCCACCAAAGGGACAGGTTTAGTCGGCTACACCTTC. The entire variable domain, with the rest obtained from reference TRBV2 and TRBJ1-2, is as follows: EPEVTQTPSHQVTQMGQEVILRCVPISNHLYFYWYRQILGQKVEFLVSFYNNEISEKSEIFDDQFSVERPDGSNFTLKIRSTKLEDSAMYFCATKGTGLVGYTFGSGTRLTVV.

The rearrangement uses TRBV11-3 and TRBJ2-2; D unresolved. The CDR3 is 13 amino acids. The ends were cut back, 6 bases at V and 6 bases at J, with 11 bases in the middle. CDR1 and CDR2 from the germline V gene are SGHNT and YENEEA. The CDR3 protein is CASSQTRAGELFF. The CDR3 region has the DNA TGTGCCAGCAGTCAAACAAGGGCCGGGGAGCTGTTTTTT. The whole variable domain, filled in from reference TRBV11-3 and TRBJ2-2, reads EAGVVQSPRYKIIEKKQPVAFWCNPISGHNTLYWYLQNLGQGPELLIRYENEEAVDDSQLPKDRFSAERLKGVDSTLKIQPAELGDSAVYLCASSQTRAGELFFGEGSRLTVL.

This chain connects TRBV7-2 to TRBJ2-3, with D unclear. Trimming left V 10 bases short and J 0 bases short, with 14 bases between. CDR3 length: 14 amino acids. The germline V gene encodes CDR1 SGHTA and CDR2 FQGNSA. CDR3 protein: CAISDGDSTDTQYF. The CDR3 DNA is TGTGCCATCTCCGACGGAGATAGCACAGATACGCAGTATTTT.

This clonotype was seen just once. The V call is TRBV27, the J call TRBJ2-7, with 9 bases aligning to TRBD1. J gave up 2 bases and V 5 bases, and 10 bases lay outside the gene matches. Germline assignment: CDR1 MNHEY and CDR2 SMNVEV (reference sequence). The CDR3 consists of 16 residues. The chain's CDR3 is CASSPQGAITTYEQYF. The CDR3 DNA reads as TGTGCCAGCAGTCCACAGGGGGCCATAACAACCTACGAGCAGTACTTC.

This clonotype has only a few counts. This chain links TRBV2 with TRBJ1-3; possibly TRBD1 for D (6 bases). The length of the CDR3 is 14 residues. Trimming pared 11 bases from V and 4 bases from J, leaving 18 bases between. From germline, CDR1 is SNHLY and CDR2 FYNNEI. The CDR3 protein is CAVTPQGAGNTIYF. DNA of the CDR3: TGTGCCGTTACCCCACAGGGAGCAGGAAACACCATATATTTT.

The chain employs TRBV19 and TRBJ2-6; TRBD1 agrees at 8 bases. In germline, CDR1 is LNHDA, CDR2 SQIVND (reference sequence). The CDR3 is 17 amino acids. V trimming: 3 bases; J trimming: 2 bases; junction bases outside the gene matches: 6. The CDR3 DNA reads TGTGCCAGTAGTATCACCAGGGGGCGGACTGGGGCCAACGTCCTGACTTTC. Protein: CASSITRGRTGANVLTF.

Comments on this clonotype: Given the absence of the conserved phenylalanine or tryptophan at the CDR3 end, a read error is likely. This chain uses TRBV30 with TRBJ1-1, with D uncertain. This CDR3 has 11 amino acids. V shed 4 bases and J shed 2 bases, with 5 bases lying between them. Per germline, CDR1 GTSNPN and CDR2 SVGIG (reference sequence). The CDR3 region has the DNA TGTGCCTGGACTATCAACACTGAAGCTTTCTTA. Its protein is CAWTINTEAFL.

This clonotype has just a few counts. The J gene is TRBJ1-2, the V gene TRBV28; D possibly corresponds to TRBD1 (5 bases). The CDR3 sequence is 13 residues long. Trimming took 5 bases from V and 10 from J, leaving 17 bases between them. Germline V gene data show CDR1 as MDHEN and CDR2 as SYDVKM. The CDR3 DNA follows: TGTGCCAGCAGTCCCCCCCATGGGGCTCTCTACACCTTC. Residues: CASSPPHGALYTF.

This clonotype was observed a few times. V is TRBV6-1 and J is TRBJ1-1, with a weak D call TRBD1 (5 bases). The CDR3 runs to 12 residues. V was shortened by 6 bases and J by 4 bases, with 9 bases between the two germline ends. Per the germline V gene, CDR1 is MNHNS and CDR2 is SASEGT. The CDR3 DNA sequence: TGTGCCAGCAGGGGGGTGGGCACTGAAGCTTTCTTT. This sequence encodes CASRGVGTEAFF.

The J gene is TRBJ1-5, the V gene TRBV6-6; D not resolved. The germline V gene has CDR1 MNHNY and CDR2 SVGAGI (reference sequence). This CDR3 has 16 amino acids. Trimming removed 5 bases from V and 5 bases from J, with 19 bases in between. The CDR3: CASSDGRRAHHQPQHF. CDR3 nucleotides: TGTGCCAGCAGTGACGGAAGACGGGCGCATCATCAGCCCCAGCATTTT.